The clone carrying this T cell receptor (beta chain) was seen once. This same CDR3 is encoded by further DNA sequences in the sample. The record originates from a study of blood T cell repertoires in COVID-19. Study information: From the United States, Italy and Spain came samples of acute and convalescent COVID-19.

The CDR3 covers 13 residues. The V gene's germline CDR1 is SGHTS and CDR2 YDEGEE. The ends were cut back, 4 bases at V and 0 bases at J, with 8 bases in the middle. The protocol was immunoSEQ multiplex PCR, while the TCRdb copy is restricted to in-frame clones and leaves out a portion. The sample gives about 230,000 clones, 70% to 90% of which show up once; roughly 12% is in the top ten. The origin of this receptor is a man aged 50 to 59 with COVID-19, enrolled during active disease. The V call is TRBV5-8, the J call TRBJ2-7, with D possibly matching TRBD1 (5 bases). Sequences were obtained from peripheral blood. The CDR3, as DNA: TGTGCCAGCAGCCAAGACAGCTCCTACGAGCAGTACTTC. Protein product: CASSQDSSYEQYF. Full variable domain (outside the CDR3, taken from reference TRBV5-8 and TRBJ2-7): EAGVTQSPTHLIKTRGQQATLRCSPISGHTSVYWYQQALGLGLQFLLWYDEGEERNRGNFPPRFSGRQFPNYSSELNVNALELEDSALYLCASSQDSSYEQYFGPGTRLTVT.